This paragraph reports one T cell receptor (beta chain). This entry comes from a study of control samples from healthy donors and cancer patients. With 5 bases clipped from V and 7 bases from J, the junction kept 1 base outside the gene matches. Germline CDR1 and CDR2: GTSNPN and SVGIG (reference sequence). This CDR3 has 13 residues. Sequenced by immunoSEQ multiplex PCR; TCRdb stores in-frame clones only, minus some. The sample shows 85,000 to 90,000 clones, approximately 81% of them seen only once. The gene calls are TRBV30 and TRBJ2-3; 15 nucleotides align to TRBD2. Sample: blood. This clonotype was obtained from a middle-aged woman in good health. The CDR3 DNA sequence: TGTGCCTGGGGACTAGCGGGGGGGAATACGCAGTATTTT. Protein sequence: CAWGLAGGNTQYF.